These 9 T cell receptor beta chains share one sample of origin, sequenced in a study of CD8 T cells in ankylosing spondylitis. Using its own MiXCR run on the 5' RACE reads, TCRdb lists one record per CDR3 protein. Here the sample spans about 220,000 distinct CDR3 sequences, 6% to 8% being singletons. Their recognized antigens are unknown. Study-wide results and limits: Among TCR beta sequences, a motif of eight highly homologous variants appeared characteristic of ankylosing spondylitis blood.

The source material was blood, either unsorted or a sorted T cell fraction (not recorded which). These receptors were obtained from a male donor with ankylosing spondylitis.

In this sample, this clonotype turned up a few times. The V and J genes are TRBV10-3 and TRBJ2-6; 8 nucleotides align to TRBD1. The CDR3 contains 17 residues. V gave up 6 bases and J gave up 5 bases; unmatched junction bases: 12. The germline CDR1 and CDR2 sequences are ENHRY and SYGVKD. The CDR3 here is CAISRMDRDGRANVLTF. Written as DNA, the CDR3 is TGTGCCATCAGCCGCATGGACAGGGATGGAAGGGCCAACGTCCTGACTTTC.

CDR3 bases: TGTGCCACCAGCAGCCAGGACAGTTTGAACACTGAAGCTTTCTTT. Its protein is CATSSQDSLNTEAFF. This chain uses TRBV15 with TRBJ1-1; a weak D match, TRBD1 (6 bases). The CDR3 has 15 amino acids. The germline V gene encodes CDR1 LNHNV and CDR2 YYDKDF (reference sequence). V lost 3 bases and J lost 0, with 11 bases in between.

This clonotype was picked up many times. CDR3 amino acids: CASSLYRNNEQFF. The CDR3 DNA is TGTGCCAGCAGTTTATACAGGAACAATGAGCAGTTCTTC. The V and J genes are TRBV28 and TRBJ2-1, with D perhaps matching TRBD1 (5 bases). CDR3 length: 13 amino acids. The germline gives CDR1 MDHEN, CDR2 SYDVKM. V was shortened by 1 base and J by 5 bases, with 6 bases between the two germline ends.

CDR3: CSVGLAGDNEQFF. CDR3 sequence (DNA): TGCAGCGTCGGACTAGCGGGAGACAATGAGCAGTTCTTC. The J gene is TRBJ2-1, the V gene TRBV29-1, with 13 bases aligning to TRBD2. Germline CDR1 SQVTM, CDR2 ANQGSEA. The CDR3 is made up of 13 amino acids. Trimming cost V 6 bases and J 5 bases; bases outside gene matches: 1.

A few counts support this clonotype. The chain couples TRBV28 to TRBJ2-5; 8 bases are shared with TRBD2. The J segment lost 4 bases and the V segment lost 7 bases, leaving 5 bases of the junction unmatched. The CDR3 contains 13 residues. The germline CDR1 and CDR2 sequences are MDHEN and SYDVKM. CDR3 DNA: TGTGCCAGCACTTGGGCGGGGGGAGAGACCCAGTACTTC. Amino acids: CASTWAGGETQYF.

This clonotype showed up many times. This chain uses TRBV24-1 with TRBJ2-1; tentatively, D is TRBD2 (7 bases). This CDR3 region has 14 residues. Germline CDR1 KGHDR, CDR2 SFDVKD. Trimming took off 3 bases at V and 8 bases at J, with 13 bases between the two ends. CDR3 sequence reads: CATSDPRGGYEQFF. CDR3 sequence (DNA): TGTGCCACCAGTGATCCGAGGGGGGGGTATGAGCAGTTCTTC.

This clonotype was counted at least ten times. The V gene is TRBV4-3, the J gene TRBJ2-2; TRBD2 is a possible D gene (5 bases). The CDR3 totals 17 residues. CDR1 is LGHNA, CDR2 YSLEER, per germline. V lost 4 bases and J 0 bases, leaving 15 bases between the germline ends. The CDR3 DNA sequence: TGCGCCAGCAGCCCTTTTTGGGGTAGCGCGAACACCGGGGAGCTGTTTTTT. Translating it yields CASSPFWGSANTGELFF.

This clonotype was counted ten times or more. The V and J genes are TRBV29-1 and TRBJ2-7, with 12 bases lining up with TRBD1. V lost 1 base and J lost 3; bases outside the gene matches: 7. Germline V gives CDR1 SQVTM, CDR2 ANQGSEA. CDR3 length: 16 residues. The CDR3 bases are TGCAGCGTTGAAGTTTGGGGACAGGGGGCTGGCTACGAGCAGTACTTC. It is translated as CSVEVWGQGAGYEQYF.

V usage is TRBV7-9 and J usage is TRBJ2-1; TRBD1 is a possible D gene (6 bases). Germline-derived CDR1 and CDR2 are SEHNR and FQNEAQ (reference sequence). The CDR3 is made up of 15 amino acids. V was shortened by 0 bases and J by 5 bases, with 11 bases between the two germline ends. The CDR3: CASSLAGASNNEQFF. CDR3 in DNA: TGTGCCAGCAGCTTAGCGGGGGCCTCAAACAATGAGCAGTTCTTC.